This T cell receptor beta chain is drawn from a study of a mutant IDH1 vaccine in newly diagnosed glioma. Across the whole study: Patients under treatment included about 60% males and 37.5% females and had a mean age of approximately 40 years.

Time point: week 5, during vaccination. Doses comprised 300 ug of mutant IDH1 20-mer peptide each, plus topical imiquimod. Astrocytomas found in donors were new, WHO grade 3 or 4, IDH1-mutant and ATRX-lost. Produced via immunoSEQ multiplex PCR; TCRdb's table is partial and in-frame only. This table holds roughly 40,000 clones, approximately 90% found once. Germline CDR1 is SGHTA and CDR2 is FQGNSA. CDR3 length: 13 residues. Between the trimmed V and J ends, which lost 5 bases and 5 bases, there was a span of 10 bases. Concerning this clone itself: What it recognizes is unknown.

The specimen comprised PBMCs, sampled from a glioma patient whose treatment included an IDH1 peptide vaccine. The chain links TRBV7-2 to TRBJ1-3; D remains unclear. The sequence was collected from a man in his fifties or sixties with glioma. In nucleotides, the CDR3 is TGTGCCAGCAGCCCTGATACAAGAAACACCATATATTTT. Translated, it gives CASSPDTRNTIYF.